This T cell receptor (beta chain) derives from a study of T cells in localized non-small cell lung cancer. Study outcomes and limitations: Only one tumor region was sequenced, so heterogeneity remains possible. Blood T cell density predicted longer survival; adjacent-lung clonality, shorter. Turning up in adjacent lung were a median approximately 58 of the top 100 tumor clones. Clonality peaked in uninvolved adjacent lung rather than tumor.

Here immunoSEQ multiplex PCR was the method, and the copy in TCRdb shows in-frame clones only, minus some. The repertoire holds under 30,000 clones, with about 88% as singletons. This clone has only one observation. Its specificity is unknown. This CDR3 spans 16 amino acids. V lost 7 bases, J lost 4 bases, and 19 bases lay in between. Germline assignment: CDR1 MDHEN and CDR2 SYDVKM. V gene TRBV28 combines with J gene TRBJ1-4; tentatively, D is TRBD1 (5 bases). Sample: peripheral blood, taken before any cancer treatment. The receptor was isolated from a woman aged 40-69 years with stage I lung adenocarcinoma. CDR3 in DNA: TGTGCCAGCATAACTTTAACAGGACTCTATAATGAAAAACTGTTTTTT. It specifies CASITLTGLYNEKLFF.